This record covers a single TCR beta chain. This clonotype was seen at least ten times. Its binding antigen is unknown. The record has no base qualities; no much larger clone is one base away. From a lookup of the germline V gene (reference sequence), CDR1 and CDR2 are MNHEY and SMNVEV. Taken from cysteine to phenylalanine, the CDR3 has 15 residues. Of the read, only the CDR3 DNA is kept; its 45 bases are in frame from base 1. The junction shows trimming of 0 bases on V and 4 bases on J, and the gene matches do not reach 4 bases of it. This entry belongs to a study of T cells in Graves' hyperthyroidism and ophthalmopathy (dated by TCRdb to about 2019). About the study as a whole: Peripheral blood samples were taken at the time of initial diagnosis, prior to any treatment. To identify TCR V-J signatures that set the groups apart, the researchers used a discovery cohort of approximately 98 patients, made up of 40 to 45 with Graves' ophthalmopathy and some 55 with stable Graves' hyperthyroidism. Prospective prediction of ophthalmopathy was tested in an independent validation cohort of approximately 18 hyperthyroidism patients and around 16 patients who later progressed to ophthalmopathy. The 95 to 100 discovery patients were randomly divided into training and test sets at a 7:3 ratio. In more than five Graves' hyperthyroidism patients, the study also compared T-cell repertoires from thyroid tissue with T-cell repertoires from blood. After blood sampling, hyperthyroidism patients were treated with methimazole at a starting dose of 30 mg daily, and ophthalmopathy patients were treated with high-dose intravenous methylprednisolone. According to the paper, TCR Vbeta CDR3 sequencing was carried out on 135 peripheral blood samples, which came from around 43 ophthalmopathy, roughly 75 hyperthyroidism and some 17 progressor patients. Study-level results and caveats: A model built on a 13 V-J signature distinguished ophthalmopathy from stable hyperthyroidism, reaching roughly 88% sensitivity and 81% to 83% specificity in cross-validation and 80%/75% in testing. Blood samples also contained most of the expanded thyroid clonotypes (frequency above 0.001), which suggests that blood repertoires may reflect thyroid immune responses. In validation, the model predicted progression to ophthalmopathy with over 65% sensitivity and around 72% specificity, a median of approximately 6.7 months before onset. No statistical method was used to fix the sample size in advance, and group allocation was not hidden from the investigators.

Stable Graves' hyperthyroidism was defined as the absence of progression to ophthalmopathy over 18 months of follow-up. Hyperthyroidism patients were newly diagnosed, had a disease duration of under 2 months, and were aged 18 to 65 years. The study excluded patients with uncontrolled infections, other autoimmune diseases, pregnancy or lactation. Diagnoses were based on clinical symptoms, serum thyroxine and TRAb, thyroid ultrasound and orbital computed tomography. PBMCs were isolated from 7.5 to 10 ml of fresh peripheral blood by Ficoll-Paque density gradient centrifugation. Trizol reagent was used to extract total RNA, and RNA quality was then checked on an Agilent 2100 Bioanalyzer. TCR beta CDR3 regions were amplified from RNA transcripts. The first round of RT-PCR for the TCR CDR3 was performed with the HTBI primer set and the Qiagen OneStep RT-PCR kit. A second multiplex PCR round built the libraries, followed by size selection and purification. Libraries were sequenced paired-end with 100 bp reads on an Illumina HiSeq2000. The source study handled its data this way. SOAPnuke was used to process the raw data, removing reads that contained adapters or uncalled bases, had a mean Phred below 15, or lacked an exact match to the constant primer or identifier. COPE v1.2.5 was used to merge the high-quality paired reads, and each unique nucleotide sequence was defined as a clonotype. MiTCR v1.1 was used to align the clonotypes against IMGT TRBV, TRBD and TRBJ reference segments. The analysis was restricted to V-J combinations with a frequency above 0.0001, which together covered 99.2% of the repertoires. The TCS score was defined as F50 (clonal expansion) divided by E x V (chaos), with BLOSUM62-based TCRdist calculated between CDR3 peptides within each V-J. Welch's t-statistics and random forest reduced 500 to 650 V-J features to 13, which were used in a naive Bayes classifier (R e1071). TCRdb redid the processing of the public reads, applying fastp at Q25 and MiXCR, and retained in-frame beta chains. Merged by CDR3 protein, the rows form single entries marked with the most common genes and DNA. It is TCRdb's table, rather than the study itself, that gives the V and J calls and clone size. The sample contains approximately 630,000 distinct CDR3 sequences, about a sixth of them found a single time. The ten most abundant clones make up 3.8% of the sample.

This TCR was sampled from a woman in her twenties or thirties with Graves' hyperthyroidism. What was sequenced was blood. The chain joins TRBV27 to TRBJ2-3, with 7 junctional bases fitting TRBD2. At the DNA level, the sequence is TGTGCCAGCAGTTTATCGGGAGGGCCCCCAGATACGCAGTATTTT. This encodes CASSLSGGPPDTQYF.